This T cell receptor beta chain was captured by sequencing in a study of blood T cells in healthy people across ages (dated by TCRdb to the mid-2010s). About the investigation overall: In model experiments, roughly one uniquely barcoded TCR beta cDNA molecule per two T cells was captured by template switching. Using deep sequencing normalized with unique cDNA molecular identifiers, the study measured how TCR beta repertoire diversity changes with age. Donors were grouped into four age groups: young (average approximately 15 years), middle-aged (39), aged (around 60) and long-lived (roughly 80). To avoid experimental bias, donors of different ages were randomly spread across the sequencing lanes. For two donors (one aged 18 to 30 and one aged 80 or older), the study analyzed two additional independent replicas of 1 million unique cDNA reads from the same blood draw. Overall study results and their limits: Because the CMV infection status of the donors was unknown, age-related changes in expanded clonotypes may potentially have been confounded. Observed TCR beta diversity per million T cells fell roughly linearly with age, and a significant reduction was already apparent by age around 40. Compared with the aged group, the long-lived group had more naive CD4+ T cells, fewer expanded clones and increased TCR diversity, a pattern suggesting age selection. A strong correlation was found between observed TCR beta diversity and the percentage of naive T cells measured by flow cytometry. Since profiling was done on bulk unsorted PBMCs, naive and antigen-experienced compartments could not be conclusively compared. Total diversity estimates from one million sequenced T cells were considered lower bounds and underestimates.

Systemically healthy Caucasian individuals from Russia, about 38 in total and aged about 6 to 95 years, were included as donors. Around 9.9 milliliters of peripheral blood were collected from each donor into EDTA-treated Vacutainer tubes. PBMCs were isolated by Ficoll-Paque density-gradient centrifugation, with at least 7 million obtained per sample. Trizol reagent was used to extract total RNA from the PBMCs, yielding at least 5.5 micrograms per sample. For every donor, an aliquot of PBMCs went through flow cytometry to measure the percentages of naive CD45RAhigh/CD27high T cells. V has 6 bases trimmed and J has 1 base trimmed; junction bases matching no gene number 8. Counted from cysteine to phenylalanine, this CDR3 has 15 amino acids. Only the CDR3 region is kept as DNA, spanning 45 bases read in frame from base 1. For CDR1 and CDR2, the germline V gene (reference sequence) lists DFQATT and SNEGSKA.

As regards this clonotype: Its binding antigen is unknown. No much larger clone exists at a distance of one base, and base qualities are not known.

Preparation of the library involved 5' RACE. The instrument was an Illumina HiSeq 2500. A second PCR of roughly 7 to 11 cycles was performed with a sample-barcoded 5' primer and a J-beta primer mix. Each TCR beta cDNA molecule received a unique molecular identifier from a template-switch 5' adaptor carrying 12 random nucleotides. Each sample yielded at least 3 million CDR3-containing paired-end reads. All of the RNA was converted into first-strand cDNA using the Mint cDNA synthesis kit, with a TRBC-specific oligonucleotide serving as the primer. After uracil-DNA glycosylase treatment, a first 18-cycle PCR used universal primers M1SS and BC2_uni_R on all cDNA. On the authors' methods: Each sample was normalized by randomly selecting 1 million high-quality reads, each carrying a distinct molecular identifier. Instead of being binned into consensus sequences, reads with shared molecular identifiers were discarded. MiTCR, set to a Q25 quality threshold and the strictest error-elimination algorithm, was used for CDR3 identification, clonotype clustering and error correction. Lower-bound total TCR beta diversity was estimated with a nonparametric unseen species model using Euler transformation. TCRdb trimmed public reads at Q25 via fastp, called clones via MiXCR and kept in-frame beta chains. Every CDR3 protein is listed once, alongside the most common genes and DNA of its rows. The authors' filters were not applied to this entry. This sample comprises 2 million or so distinct CDR3 sequences, roughly 49% of them detected only once. Jointly, the top ten make up around 2.1% of the sample.

This TCR derives from a woman aged 40 to 50 in good health. The chain links TRBV20-1 with TRBJ2-3, with 9 junctional bases fitting TRBD2. The sequenced material came from blood. At the DNA level, the sequence is TGCAGTGCGACCCAAATAGCGGGGGGCACAGATACGCAGTATTTT. This yields the protein CSATQIAGGTDTQYF.